This T cell receptor beta chain was identified in a study of blood T cells in healthy people across ages. Broader study findings: PBMCs left unsorted prevented a conclusive naive versus antigen-experienced comparison.

Concerning this clonotype: Its antigen is currently unknown.

It was with a sample-barcoded 5' primer and a J-beta primer mix that a second PCR of roughly 7 to 12 cycles was run. Each of the cDNA molecules was tagged by a template-switch adaptor with 12 random nucleotides. TCRdb re-called the 5' RACE reads with MiXCR, one entry per CDR3 protein. The data contain roughly 1.9 million distinct CDR3 sequences, 39% of them singletons. This CDR3 is 15 amino acids long. V gave up 6 bases and J gave up 5 bases; unmatched junction bases: 12. Germline V gene sequence: CDR1 MNHEY, CDR2 SVGEGT. This chain connects TRBV6-2 or TRBV6-3 to TRBJ2-5; the match to TRBD2 covers 7 bases. The sequenced sample consisted of blood. This TCR derives from a human donor in good health. CDR3 coding DNA: TGTGCCAGCAGCCGGAAGCGGGGCTTGGTTGAGACCCAGTACTTC. As protein: CASSRKRGLVETQYF.